This T cell receptor (beta chain) was captured in a study of T cell responses to AZD1222 COVID-19 vaccine. Deletions cut 0 bases from V and 3 bases from J, with 12 bases between. This CDR3 has 16 residues. Germline values: CDR1 SGDLS, CDR2 YYNGEE. Using immunoSEQ multiplex PCR, the repertoire was profiled, and TCRdb retains in-frame clones only, with some absent. The sample lists about 160,000 clones; 92% were seen once. The TCR was taken from an adult in good health. This specimen was peripheral blood, taken on day 0 of MenACWY control vaccination. The V and J genes are TRBV9 and TRBJ2-2; D ambiguous. CDR3 sequence: CASSVDPRRHTGELFF. CDR3 coding DNA: TGTGCCAGCAGCGTAGACCCGCGCCGGCACACCGGGGAGCTGTTTTTT.